One sample yielded the 5 T cell receptor beta chains listed below, sequenced in a study of cytomegalovirus exposure and HLA in healthy donors. Primers for the PCR totalled 60 Vbeta and 13 Jbeta. Using immunoSEQ multiplex PCR, the repertoire was profiled, and TCRdb retains in-frame clones only, with some absent. The sample contains 170,000 or so clones, under 85% of which appear only once. Sequencing used PBMCs. These receptors were taken from a man between 50 and 59 years old in good health and CMV-seronegative.

The rearrangement uses TRBV7-3 and TRBJ2-3, with 10 positions matching TRBD2. Trimming took 2 bases from V and 4 from J; bases not matched to a gene: 12. Germline V gene sequence: CDR1 SGHTA, CDR2 FQGTGA. The CDR3 spans 18 residues. The CDR3 nucleotides are TGTGCCAGCAGCTTAGGGTCTAGCGGGAGAACGGTGGCAGATACGCAGTATTTT. It yields the protein CASSLGSSGRTVADTQYF. The variable domain in full, completed from reference TRBV7-3 and TRBJ2-3, reads GAGVSQTPSNKVTEKGKYVELRCDPISGHTALYWYRQSLGQGPEFLIYFQGTGAADDSGLPNDRFFAVRPEGSVSTLKIQRTERGDSAVYLCASSLGSSGRTVADTQYFGPGTRLTVL.

The chain has TRBV5-1 and TRBJ1-4; perhaps TRBD1 as D (6 bases). The V and J ends lost 4 bases and 5 bases respectively, with 12 bases between them. Germline V gene lookup returns CDR1 SGHRS and CDR2 YFSETQ. CDR3 length: 14 amino acids. This chain's CDR3 is CASSPQGLNEKLFF. Here the CDR3 DNA reads TGCGCCAGCAGCCCTCAGGGGTTGAATGAAAAACTGTTTTTT.

The rearrangement joins TRBV7-3 to TRBJ2-3; D remains ambiguous. Per the germline V gene, CDR1 is SGHTA and CDR2 is FQGTGA. The CDR3 has 12 amino acids. Trimming stripped 6 bases from V and 2 bases from J, with 6 bases between. The CDR3 DNA sequence: TGTGCCAGCAGTCCTACCACAGATACGCAGTATTTT. Amino acid sequence: CASSPTTDTQYF.

This sequence joins TRBV29-1 and TRBJ2-2, with 8 bases aligning to TRBD2. This CDR3 comprises 16 residues. After removal of 0 bases from V and 5 bases from J, the junction contained 8 bases not matched to a gene. Germline CDR1 is SQVTM and CDR2 is ANQGSEA. The CDR3 spells CSVEDQSGSITGELFF. For the CDR3, the DNA is TGCAGCGTTGAAGATCAGAGCGGGAGCATTACCGGGGAGCTGTTTTTT.

This sequence joins TRBV14 and TRBJ2-7; D is possibly TRBD1 (5 bases). V lost 1 base and J 0 bases, leaving 16 bases between the germline ends. Looked up from germline, CDR1 is SGHDN and CDR2 is FVKESK. This CDR3 spans 17 amino acids. The CDR3 nucleotides are TGTGCCAGCAGCCAAGTGCAGGGATTTCCCAGCTCCTACGAGCAGTACTTC. It specifies CASSQVQGFPSSYEQYF.